This T cell receptor beta chain derives from a study of blood T cell repertoires in COVID-19. Study at large: PBMCs, B-cell-depleted T cells, or T cells provided the cDNA or gDNA that made up the material.

The CDR3 spans 15 residues. The V gene lost 4 bases and the J gene lost 7 bases, with 19 bases spanning the gap. Germline CDR1 is SGHVS and CDR2 is FQNEAQ. Per the original data handling: Amplified reference gene primers provided the basis for estimating nucleated cell counts. Produced via immunoSEQ multiplex PCR; TCRdb's table is partial and in-frame only. The D gene and trimming were derived from the DNA, and the V and J assignments and clone size from that table. The sample yields roughly 320,000 clones, over 75% seen once. Clinical histories supplied by participants themselves formed the basis of cohort assignment. Either two negative PCRs, clearance, or symptom resolution qualified Cohort 3 donors as recovered.

The sequenced material came from PBMCs or T cells enriched from blood (not recorded which). The chain carries TRBV7-8 and TRBJ1-2, with a weak D call TRBD1 (5 bases). The source is a young man who had recovered from COVID-19. CDR3 in DNA: TGTGCCAGCAGCTCGCGGCGGGAGGGGCACGTTGGCTACACCTTC. Encoded protein: CASSSRREGHVGYTF.